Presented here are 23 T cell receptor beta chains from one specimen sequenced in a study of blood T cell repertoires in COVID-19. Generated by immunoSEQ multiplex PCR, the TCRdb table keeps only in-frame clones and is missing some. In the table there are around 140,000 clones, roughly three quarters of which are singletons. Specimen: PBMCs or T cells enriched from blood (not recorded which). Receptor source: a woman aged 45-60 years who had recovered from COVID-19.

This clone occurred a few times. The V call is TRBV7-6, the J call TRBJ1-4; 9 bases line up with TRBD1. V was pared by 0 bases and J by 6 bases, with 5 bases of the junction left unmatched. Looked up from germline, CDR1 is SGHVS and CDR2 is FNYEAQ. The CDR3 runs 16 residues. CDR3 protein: CASSLAGTGLDEKLFF. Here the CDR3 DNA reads TGTGCCAGCAGCTTAGCCGGGACAGGGCTCGATGAAAAACTGTTTTTT. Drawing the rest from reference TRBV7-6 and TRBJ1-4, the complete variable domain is GAGVSQSPRYKVTKRGQDVALRCDPISGHVSLYWYRQALGQGPEFLTYFNYEAQQDKSGLPNDRFSAERPEGSISTLTIQRTEQRDSAMYRCASSLAGTGLDEKLFFGSGTQLSVL.

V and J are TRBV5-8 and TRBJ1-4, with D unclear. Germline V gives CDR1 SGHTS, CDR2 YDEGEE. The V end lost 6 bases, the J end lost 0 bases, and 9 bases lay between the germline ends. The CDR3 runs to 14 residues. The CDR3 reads CASTYGTTNEKLFF. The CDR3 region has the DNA TGTGCCAGCACCTACGGGACAACTAATGAAAAACTGTTTTTT.

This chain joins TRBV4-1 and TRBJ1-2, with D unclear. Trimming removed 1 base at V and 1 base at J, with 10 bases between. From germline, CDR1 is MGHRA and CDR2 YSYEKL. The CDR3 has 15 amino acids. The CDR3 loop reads CASSQGELDNYGYTF. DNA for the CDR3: TGCGCCAGCAGCCAAGGAGAGCTCGATAACTATGGCTACACCTTC.

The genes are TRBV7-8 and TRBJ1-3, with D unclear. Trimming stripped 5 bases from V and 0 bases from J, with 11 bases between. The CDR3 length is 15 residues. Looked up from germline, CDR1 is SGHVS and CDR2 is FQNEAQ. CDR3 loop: CASSRDTTSGNTIYF. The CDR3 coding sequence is TGTGCCAGCAGCAGAGACACCACCTCTGGAAACACCATATATTTT. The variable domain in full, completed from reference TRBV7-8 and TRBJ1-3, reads GAGVSQSPRYKVAKRGQDVALRCDPISGHVSLFWYQQALGQGPEFLTYFQNEAQLDKSGLPSDRFFAERPEGSVSTLKIQRTQQEDSAVYLCASSRDTTSGNTIYFGEGSWLTVV.

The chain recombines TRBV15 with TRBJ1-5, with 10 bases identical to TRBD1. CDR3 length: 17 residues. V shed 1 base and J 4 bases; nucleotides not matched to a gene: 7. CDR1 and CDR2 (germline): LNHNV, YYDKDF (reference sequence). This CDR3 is CATSRGGTGEGNQPQHF. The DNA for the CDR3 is TGTGCCACCAGCAGAGGTGGGACAGGGGAGGGAAATCAGCCCCAGCATTTT.

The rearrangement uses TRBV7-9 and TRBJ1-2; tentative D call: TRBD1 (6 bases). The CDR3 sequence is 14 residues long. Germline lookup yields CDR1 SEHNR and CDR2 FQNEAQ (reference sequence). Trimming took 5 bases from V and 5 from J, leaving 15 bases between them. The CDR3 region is CASSATGPGYGYTF. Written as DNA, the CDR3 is TGTGCCAGCAGCGCGACAGGTCCGGGGTATGGCTACACCTTC.

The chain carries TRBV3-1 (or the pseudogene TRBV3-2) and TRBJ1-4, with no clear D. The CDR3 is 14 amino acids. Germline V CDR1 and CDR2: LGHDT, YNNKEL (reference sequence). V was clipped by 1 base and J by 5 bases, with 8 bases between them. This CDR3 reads CASSQALQNEKLFF. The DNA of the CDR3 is TGTGCCAGCAGCCAAGCGTTACAGAATGAAAAACTGTTTTTT.

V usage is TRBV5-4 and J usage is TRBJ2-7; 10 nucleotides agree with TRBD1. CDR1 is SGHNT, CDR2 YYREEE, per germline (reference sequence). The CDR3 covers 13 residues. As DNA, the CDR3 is TGTGCCAGCAGCTTGGAGGGACAGGGGTCGCGATGGGTC. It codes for CASSLEGQGSRWV.

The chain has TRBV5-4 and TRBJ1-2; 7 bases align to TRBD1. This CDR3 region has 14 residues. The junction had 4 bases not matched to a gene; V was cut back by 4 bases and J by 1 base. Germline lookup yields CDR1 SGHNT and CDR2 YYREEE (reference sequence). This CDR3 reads CASSPGQNNYGYTF. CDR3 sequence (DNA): TGTGCCAGCAGCCCGGGACAGAATAACTATGGCTACACCTTC.

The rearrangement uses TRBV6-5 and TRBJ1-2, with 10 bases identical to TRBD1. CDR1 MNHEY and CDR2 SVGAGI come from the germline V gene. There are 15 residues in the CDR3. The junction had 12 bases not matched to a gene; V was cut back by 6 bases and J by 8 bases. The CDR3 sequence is CASSPTLTGGGGYTF. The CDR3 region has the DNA TGTGCCAGCAGCCCCACCTTGACAGGGGGCGGGGGCTACACCTTC.

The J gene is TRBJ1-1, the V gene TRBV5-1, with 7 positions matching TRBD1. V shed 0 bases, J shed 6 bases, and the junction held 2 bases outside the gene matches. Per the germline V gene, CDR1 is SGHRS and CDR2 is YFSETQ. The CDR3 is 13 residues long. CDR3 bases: TGCGCCAGCAGCTTGGAACAGGGGCCTGAAGCTTTCTTT. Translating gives CASSLEQGPEAFF.

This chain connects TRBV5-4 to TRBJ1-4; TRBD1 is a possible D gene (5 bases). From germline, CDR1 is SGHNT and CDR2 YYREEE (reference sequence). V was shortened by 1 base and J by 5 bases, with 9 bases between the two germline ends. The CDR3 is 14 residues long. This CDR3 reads CASSLRQGNEKLFF. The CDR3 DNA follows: TGTGCCAGCAGCTTGAGGCAGGGAAATGAAAAACTGTTTTTT.

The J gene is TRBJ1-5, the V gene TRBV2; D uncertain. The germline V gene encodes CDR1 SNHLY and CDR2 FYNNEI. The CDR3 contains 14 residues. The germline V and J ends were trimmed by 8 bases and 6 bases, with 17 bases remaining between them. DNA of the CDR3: TGTGCCAGCTCGGGGTTTCTAGTAGGTCAGCCCCAGCATTTT. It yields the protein CASSGFLVGQPQHF.

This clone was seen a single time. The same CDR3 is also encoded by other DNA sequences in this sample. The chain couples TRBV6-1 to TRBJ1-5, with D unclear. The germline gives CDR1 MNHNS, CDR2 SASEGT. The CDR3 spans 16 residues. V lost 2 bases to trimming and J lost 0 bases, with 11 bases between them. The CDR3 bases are TGTGCCAGCAGTGAATCCGATAGTTATAGCAATCAGCCCCAGCATTTT. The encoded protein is CASSESDSYSNQPQHF.

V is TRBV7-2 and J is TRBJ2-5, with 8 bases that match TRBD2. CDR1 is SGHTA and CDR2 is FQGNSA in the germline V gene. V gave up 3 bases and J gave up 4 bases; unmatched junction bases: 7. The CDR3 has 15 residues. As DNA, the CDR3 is TGTGCCAGCAGCTTGAACGGGGGGGCCGGAGAGACCCAGTACTTC. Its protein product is CASSLNGGAGETQYF. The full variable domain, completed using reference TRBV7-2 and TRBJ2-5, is GAGVSQSPSNKVTEKGKDVELRCDPISGHTALYWYRQSLGQGLEFLIYFQGNSAPDKSGLPSDRFSAERTGGSVSTLTIQRTQQEDSAVYLCASSLNGGAGETQYFGPGTRLLVL.

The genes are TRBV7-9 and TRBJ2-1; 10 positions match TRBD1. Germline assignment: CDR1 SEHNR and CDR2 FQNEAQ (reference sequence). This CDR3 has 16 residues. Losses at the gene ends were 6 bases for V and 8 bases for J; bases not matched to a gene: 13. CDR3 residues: CASRLPAGQGLDEQFF. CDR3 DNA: TGTGCCAGCAGACTCCCTGCGGGACAGGGGCTAGATGAGCAGTTCTTC. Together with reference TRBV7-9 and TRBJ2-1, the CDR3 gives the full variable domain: DTGVSQNPRHKITKRGQNVTFRCDPISEHNRLYWYRQTLGQGPEFLTYFQNEAQLEKSRLLSDRFSAERPKGSFSTLEIQRTEQGDSAMYLCASRLPAGQGLDEQFFGPGTRLTVL.

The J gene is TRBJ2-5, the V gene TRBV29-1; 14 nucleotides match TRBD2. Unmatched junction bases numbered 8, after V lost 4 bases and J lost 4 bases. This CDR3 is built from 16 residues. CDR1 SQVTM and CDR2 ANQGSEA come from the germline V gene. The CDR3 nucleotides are TGCAGCGTTGTACGACTAGCGGGGGGGCTTGGAGAGACCCAGTACTTC. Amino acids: CSVVRLAGGLGETQYF.

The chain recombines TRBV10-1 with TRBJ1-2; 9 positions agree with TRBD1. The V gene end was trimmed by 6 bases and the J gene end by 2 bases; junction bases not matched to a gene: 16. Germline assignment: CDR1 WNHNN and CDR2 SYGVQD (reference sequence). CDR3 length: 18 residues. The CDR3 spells CASSFRGGQGELNYGYTF. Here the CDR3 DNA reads TGCGCCAGCAGCTTCCGTGGGGGACAGGGAGAGTTGAACTATGGCTACACCTTC.

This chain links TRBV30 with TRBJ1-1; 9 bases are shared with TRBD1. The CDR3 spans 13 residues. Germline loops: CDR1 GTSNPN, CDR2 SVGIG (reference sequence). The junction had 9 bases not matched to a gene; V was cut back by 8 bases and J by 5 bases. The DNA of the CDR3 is TGTGCCGGCCTTCGACAGGGGGGTACTGAAGCTTTCTTT. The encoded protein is CAGLRQGGTEAFF.

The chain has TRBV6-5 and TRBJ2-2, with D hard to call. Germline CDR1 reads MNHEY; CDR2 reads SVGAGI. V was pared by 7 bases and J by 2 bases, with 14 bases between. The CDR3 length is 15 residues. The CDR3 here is CASIRSSQNTGELFF. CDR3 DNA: TGTGCCAGCATCCGTTCCTCACAAAACACCGGGGAGCTGTTTTTT.

The CDR3 DNA reads as TGTGCCAGCAGCCTACCGGGGGGGCGGGGATCTAATGAAAAACTGTTTTTT. Amino acid sequence: CASSLPGGRGSNEKLFF. The chain uses TRBV28 and TRBJ1-4; maybe TRBD1 (6 bases). This CDR3 is built from 17 residues. V lost 6 bases and J lost 3, with 20 bases in between. Germline CDR1 is MDHEN and CDR2 is SYDVKM.

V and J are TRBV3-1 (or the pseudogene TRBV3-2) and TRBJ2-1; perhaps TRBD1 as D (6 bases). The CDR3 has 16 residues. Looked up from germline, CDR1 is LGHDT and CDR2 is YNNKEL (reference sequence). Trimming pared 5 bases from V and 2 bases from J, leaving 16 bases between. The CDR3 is CASSVATGYPYNEQFF. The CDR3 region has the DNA TGTGCCAGCAGCGTAGCCACAGGGTACCCCTACAATGAGCAGTTCTTC.

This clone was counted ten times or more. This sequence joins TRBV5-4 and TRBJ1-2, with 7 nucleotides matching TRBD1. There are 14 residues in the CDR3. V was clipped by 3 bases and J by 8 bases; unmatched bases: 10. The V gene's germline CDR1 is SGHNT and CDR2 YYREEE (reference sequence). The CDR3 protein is CASSSRGKTEGYTF. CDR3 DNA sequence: TGTGCCAGCAGCTCCAGGGGGAAAACGGAAGGCTACACCTTC. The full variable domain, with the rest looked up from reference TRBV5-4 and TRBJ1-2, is ETGVTQSPTHLIKTRGQQVTLRCSSQSGHNTVSWYQQALGQGPQFIFQYYREEENGRGNFPPRFSGLQFPNYSSELNVNALELDDSALYLCASSSRGKTEGYTFGSGTRLTVV.